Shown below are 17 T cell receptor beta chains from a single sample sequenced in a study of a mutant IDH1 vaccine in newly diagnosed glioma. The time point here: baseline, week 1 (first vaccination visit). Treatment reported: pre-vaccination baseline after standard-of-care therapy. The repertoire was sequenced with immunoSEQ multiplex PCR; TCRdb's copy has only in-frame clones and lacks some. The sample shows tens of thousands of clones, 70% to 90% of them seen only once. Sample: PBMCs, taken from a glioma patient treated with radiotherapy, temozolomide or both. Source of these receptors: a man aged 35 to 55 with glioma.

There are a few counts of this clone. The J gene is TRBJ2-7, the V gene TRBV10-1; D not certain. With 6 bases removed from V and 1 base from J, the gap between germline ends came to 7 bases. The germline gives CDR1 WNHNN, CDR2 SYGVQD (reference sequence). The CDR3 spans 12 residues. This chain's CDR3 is CASSVGSYEQYF. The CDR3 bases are TGCGCCAGCAGCGTAGGGTCCTACGAGCAGTACTTC.

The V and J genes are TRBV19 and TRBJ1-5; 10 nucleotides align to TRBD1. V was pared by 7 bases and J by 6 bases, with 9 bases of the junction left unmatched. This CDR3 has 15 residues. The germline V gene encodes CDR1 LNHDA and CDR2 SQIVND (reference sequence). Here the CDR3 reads CASKDVTGGTQPQHF. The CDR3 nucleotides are TGTGCCAGTAAAGATGTGACAGGGGGCACTCAGCCCCAGCATTTT.

The CDR3 protein is CASSGTAYGYTF. DNA of the CDR3: TGTGCCAGCAGTGGGACAGCTTATGGCTACACCTTC. This rearrangement joins TRBV25-1 to TRBJ1-2, with TRBD1 as a possible D gene (6 bases). Trimming removed 4 bases at V and 5 bases at J, with 8 bases between. This CDR3 is 12 amino acids long. The germline V gene has CDR1 MGHDK and CDR2 SYGVNS.

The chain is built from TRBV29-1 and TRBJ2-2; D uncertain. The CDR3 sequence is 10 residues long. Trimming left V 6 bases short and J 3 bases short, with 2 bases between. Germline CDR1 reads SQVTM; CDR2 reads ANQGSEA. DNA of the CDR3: TGCAGCGTCCACACCGGGGAGCTGTTTTTT. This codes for CSVHTGELFF.

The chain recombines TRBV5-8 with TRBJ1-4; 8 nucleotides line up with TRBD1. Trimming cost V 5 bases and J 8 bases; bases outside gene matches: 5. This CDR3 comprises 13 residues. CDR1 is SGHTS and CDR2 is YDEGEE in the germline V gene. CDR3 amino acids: CASRDRGREKLFF. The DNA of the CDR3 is TGTGCCAGCAGAGACAGGGGAAGGGAAAAACTGTTTTTT.

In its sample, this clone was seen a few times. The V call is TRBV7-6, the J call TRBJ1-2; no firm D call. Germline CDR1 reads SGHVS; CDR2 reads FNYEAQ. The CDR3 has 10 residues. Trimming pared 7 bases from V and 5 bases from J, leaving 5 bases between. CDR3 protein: CASKAYGYTF. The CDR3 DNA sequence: TGTGCCAGCAAGGCTTATGGCTACACCTTC.

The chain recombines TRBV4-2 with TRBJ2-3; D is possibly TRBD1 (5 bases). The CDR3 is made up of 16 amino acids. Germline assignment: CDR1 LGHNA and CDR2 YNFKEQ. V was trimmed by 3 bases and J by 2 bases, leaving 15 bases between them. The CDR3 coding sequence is TGTGCCAGCAGCCATTTCAAAGGGGAAGACACAGATACGCAGTATTTT. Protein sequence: CASSHFKGEDTDTQYF.

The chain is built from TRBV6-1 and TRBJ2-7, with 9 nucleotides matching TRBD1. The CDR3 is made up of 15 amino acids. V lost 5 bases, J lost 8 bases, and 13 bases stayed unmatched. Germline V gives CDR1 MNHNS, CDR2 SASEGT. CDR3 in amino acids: CASSKRTGDLNQQYF. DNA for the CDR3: TGTGCCAGCAGTAAAAGGACAGGGGACCTTAACCAGCAGTACTTC.

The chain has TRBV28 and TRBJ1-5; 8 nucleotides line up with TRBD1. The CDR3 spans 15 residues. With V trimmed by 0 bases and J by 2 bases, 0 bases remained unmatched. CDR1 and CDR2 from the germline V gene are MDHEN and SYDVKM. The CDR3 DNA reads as TGTGCCAGCAGTTTATGGACAGGGGGCAATCAGCCCCAGCATTTT. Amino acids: CASSLWTGGNQPQHF.

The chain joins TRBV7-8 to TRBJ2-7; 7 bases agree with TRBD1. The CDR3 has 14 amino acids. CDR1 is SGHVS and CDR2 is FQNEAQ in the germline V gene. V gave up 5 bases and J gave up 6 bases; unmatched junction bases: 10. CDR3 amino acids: CASSRLQGIFEQYF. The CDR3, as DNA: TGTGCCAGCAGCAGGCTACAGGGGATCTTCGAGCAGTACTTC.

The chain's CDR3 is CASSLVAGGSQETQYF. For the CDR3, the DNA is TGTGCCAGCAGCTTAGTAGCGGGAGGATCCCAAGAGACCCAGTACTTC. This chain joins TRBV7-2 and TRBJ2-5, with 10 bases fitting TRBD2. The germline gives CDR1 SGHTA, CDR2 FQGNSA. This CDR3 is built from 16 residues. V was clipped by 1 base and J by 1 base; unmatched bases: 3.

The CDR3 coding sequence is TGCGCCAGCAGGGAACCAACAGACTTCACAGATACGCAGTATTTT. This codes for CASREPTDFTDTQYF. V gene TRBV10-2 combines with J gene TRBJ2-3; D is unresolved. The V end lost 6 bases, the J end lost 2 bases, and 15 bases lay between the germline ends. Germline CDR1 WSHSY, CDR2 SAAADI. This CDR3 region has 15 residues.

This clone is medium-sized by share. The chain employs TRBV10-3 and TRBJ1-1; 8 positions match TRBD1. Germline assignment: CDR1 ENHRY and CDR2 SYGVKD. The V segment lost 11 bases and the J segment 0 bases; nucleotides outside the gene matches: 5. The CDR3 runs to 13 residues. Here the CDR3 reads CASGTGLNTEAFF. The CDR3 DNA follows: TGTGCCTCCGGGACAGGATTGAACACTGAAGCTTTCTTT.

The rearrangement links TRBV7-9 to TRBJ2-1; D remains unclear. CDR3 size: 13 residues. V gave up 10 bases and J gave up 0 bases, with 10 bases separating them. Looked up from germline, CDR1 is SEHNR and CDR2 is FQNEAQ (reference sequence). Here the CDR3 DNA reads TGTGCCACATCAGCGAGCTCCTACAATGAGCAGTTCTTC. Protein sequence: CATSASSYNEQFF.

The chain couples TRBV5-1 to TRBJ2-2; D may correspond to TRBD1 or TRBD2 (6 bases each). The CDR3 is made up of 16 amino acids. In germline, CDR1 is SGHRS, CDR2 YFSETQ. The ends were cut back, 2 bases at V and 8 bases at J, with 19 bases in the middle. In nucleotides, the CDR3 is TGCGCCAGCAGCTTAGCACAGGGACTCACAAAGGGGGAGCTGTTTTTT. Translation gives CASSLAQGLTKGELFF.

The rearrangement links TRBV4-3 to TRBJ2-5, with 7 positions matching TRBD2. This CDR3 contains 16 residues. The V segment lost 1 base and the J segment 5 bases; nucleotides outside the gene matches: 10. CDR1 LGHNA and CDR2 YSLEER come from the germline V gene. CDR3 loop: CASSQGASGAGETQYF. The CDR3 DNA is TGCGCCAGCAGCCAAGGGGCCAGCGGGGCCGGGGAGACCCAGTACTTC.

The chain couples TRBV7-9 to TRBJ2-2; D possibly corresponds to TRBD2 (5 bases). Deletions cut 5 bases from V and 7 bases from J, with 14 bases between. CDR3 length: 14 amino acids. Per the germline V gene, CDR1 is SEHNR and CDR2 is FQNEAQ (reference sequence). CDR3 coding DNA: TGTGCCAGCAGCCCGGACTTAGCTTTCGGGGAGCTGTTTTTT. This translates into CASSPDLAFGELFF.